The source of this T cell receptor beta chain is a study of Graves' ophthalmopathy and Graves' hyperthyroidism. TCR beta CDR3 regions were amplified from RNA transcripts. An initial RT-PCR round employing HTBI primers preceded a second-round multiplex PCR. One entry per CDR3 protein, called by TCRdb with MiXCR from the multiplex PCR reads. The sample lists 600,000 to 950,000 distinct CDR3 sequences, 35% to 50% seen once, with approximately 43% in the top ten. Trimming at V came to 5 bases and at J to 1 base, leaving 6 bases not matched to a gene. This CDR3 is built from 15 residues. CDR1 SEHNR and CDR2 FQNEAQ come from the germline V gene (reference sequence). With a duration under 3 months, ophthalmopathy in the donors showed moderate-to-severe activity, CAS ≥3 and NOSPECS ≥4.

Sequenced input: peripheral blood. The chain uses TRBV7-9 and TRBJ2-5, with 8 bases that match TRBD1. The TCR originated in an adult man with Graves' ophthalmopathy. The CDR3 DNA is TGTGCCAGCAGCCCGCAAACAGGGGGCCAAGAGACCCAGTACTTC. Amino acids: CASSPQTGGQETQYF. The full variable domain, with the rest looked up from reference TRBV7-9 and TRBJ2-5, is DTGVSQNPRHKITKRGQNVTFRCDPISEHNRLYWYRQTLGQGPEFLTYFQNEAQLEKSRLLSDRFSAERPKGSFSTLEIQRTEQGDSAMYLCASSPQTGGQETQYFGPGTRLLVL.